These T cell receptor beta chains were read from a single sample in a study of blood T cell repertoires in COVID-19. The table came from immunoSEQ multiplex PCR; TCRdb's copy has only in-frame clones and leaves some out. In the table there are under 35,000 clones, 78% of which are singletons. Material: peripheral blood. The receptors stem from a man aged 80 or over with acute or convalescent COVID-19. The CDR3 runs from the conserved cysteine through the conserved F or W. Each record gives: V gene, clone size, J gene, CDR3 length, D gene, CDR3 protein, CDR3 DNA. The D gene is left open where the match is weak. Clone size is stated in some rows and not others, as once, few, many or a class when expanded.

TRBV30,NA,TRBJ1-2,15,TRBD1,CAWSVGDRGRNGYTF,TGTGCCTGGAGTGTGGGGGACAGGGGGCGGAATGGCTACACCTTC
TRBV5-1,NA,TRBJ2-3,17,TRBD2,CASSSLLGSGGTDTQYF,TGCGCCAGCAGCTCCCTACTAGGTAGCGGGGGGACAGATACGCAGTATTTT
TRBV6-5,once,TRBJ1-3,16,NA,CASSYSRGNRGNTIYF,TGTGCCAGCAGTTACTCGAGAGGGAATAGGGGAAACACCATATATTTT
TRBV18,NA,TRBJ2-2,16,TRBD2,CASSPASGGYTGELFF,TGTGCCAGCTCACCAGCCAGCGGGGGGTATACCGGGGAGCTGTTTTTT
TRBV19,NA,TRBJ2-3,14,NA,CASSLGPSTDTQYF,TGTGCCAGTAGCCTAGGTCCGAGCACAGATACGCAGTATTTT
TRBV5-8,few,TRBJ1-4,16,TRBD1,CASSFETGGNNEKLFF,TGTGCCAGCAGCTTCGAGACAGGGGGTAATAATGAAAAACTGTTTTTT
TRBV24-1,NA,TRBJ1-6,18,NA,CATRKQTRSCSYNSPLHF,TGTGCCACCAGAAAGCAAACGCGGAGCTGCTCCTATAATTCACCCCTCCACTTT
TRBV6-6,NA,TRBJ2-7,15,TRBD2,CASSDTGTSGGTQYF,TGTGCCAGCAGCGACACCGGGACTAGCGGGGGTACACAGTACTTC
TRBV10-2,NA,TRBJ2-1,14,TRBD2,CASSLAGGPNEQFF,TGCGCCAGCAGTCTCGCGGGGGGGCCCAATGAGCAGTTCTTC
TRBV7-2,NA,TRBJ2-1,15,NA,CASISLGASYNEQFF,TGTGCCAGCATTTCCCTGGGAGCGTCCTACAATGAGCAGTTCTTC
TRBV7-2,NA,TRBJ1-2,15,TRBD1,CASSLETGGFYGYTF,TGTGCCAGCAGCTTAGAAACAGGGGGTTTCTATGGCTACACCTTC
TRBV6-6,NA,TRBJ2-2,15,TRBD2,CASSYLAGNTGELFF,TGTGCCAGCAGTTATTTAGCGGGGAACACCGGGGAGCTGTTTTTT
TRBV5-1,NA,TRBJ2-3,22,TRBD2,CASSNPSYSPGFNGGAVDTQYF,TGCGCCAGCAGTAACCCTTCATACAGCCCTGGGTTTAACGGGGGGGCCGTGGATACGCAGTATTTT
TRBV10-3,NA,TRBJ1-4,14,TRBD1,CAIRGDRVHEKLFF,TGTGCCATCAGGGGGGACAGGGTTCATGAAAAACTGTTTTTT
TRBV14,NA,TRBJ2-7,13,NA,CASSQRDLYEQYF,TGTGCCAGCAGCCAGCGGGATCTCTACGAGCAGTACTTC
TRBV3-1/TRBV3-2,once,TRBJ2-2,16,TRBD2,CASSPSGAKNTGELFF,TGTGCCAGCAGCCCTAGCGGGGCGAAAAACACCGGGGAGCTGTTTTTT
TRBV6-2/TRBV6-3,once,TRBJ2-3,17,NA,CASSSPRHRWITDTQYF,TGTGCCAGCAGTTCTCCAAGACACCGTTGGATCACAGATACGCAGTATTTT
TRBV7-3,NA,TRBJ2-3,19,TRBD2,CASSLEGRALAGSSDTQYF,TGTGCCAGCAGCTTAGAAGGGAGGGCGCTAGCGGGAAGTTCAGATACGCAGTATTTT
TRBV10-3,NA,TRBJ2-1,17,TRBD2,CAIRETLEAGDYNEQFF,TGTGCCATCAGGGAAACCCTCGAAGCGGGAGACTACAATGAGCAGTTCTTC
TRBV5-1,NA,TRBJ2-5,15,NA,CASSLGRRGQETQYF,TGCGCCAGCAGCTTGGGACGGCGGGGACAAGAGACCCAGTACTTC
TRBV5-1,NA,TRBJ1-1,13,TRBD1,CASTYRTGNEAFF,TGCGCGAGCACCTATAGGACAGGGAATGAAGCTTTCTTT
TRBV11-2,NA,TRBJ2-1,15,TRBD2,CASSLDAGEYNEQFF,TGTGCCAGCAGCTTAGACGCGGGGGAGTACAATGAGCAGTTCTTC
TRBV6-5,NA,TRBJ2-2,14,TRBD2,CASSRGGGAGELFF,TGTGCCAGCAGTCGCGGGGGGGGAGCCGGGGAGCTGTTTTTT
TRBV5-8,NA,TRBJ1-1,11,NA,CASSSDREAFF,TGTGCCAGCAGCAGTGACAGAGAAGCTTTCTTT
TRBV5-1,NA,TRBJ2-7,15,NA,CASSLVSTGTNEQYF,TGCGCCAGCAGCTTGGTCTCAACAGGGACCAACGAGCAGTACTTC
TRBV6-1,NA,TRBJ2-3,15,NA,CASSEIGTGTDTQYF,TGTGCCAGCAGTGAAATTGGGACTGGCACAGATACGCAGTATTTT
TRBV7-9,NA,TRBJ1-4,14,NA,CASSLGGFAEKLFF,TGTGCCAGCAGCTTGGGGGGGTTCGCGGAAAAACTGTTTTTT